The 12 T cell receptor beta chains given below trace back to one sample, sequenced in a study of CD8+ T cells in alopecia areata. cDNA serving as the sequencing template came from extracted, reverse transcribed RNA. TCRdb keeps only in-frame clones here, not all; method: immunoSEQ multiplex PCR. The profile covers more than 95,000 clones, with around 64% appearing a single time and 2.8% taken by the ten largest. What was sequenced was CD4+ T cells sorted from blood. These TCRs come from a human donor in good health.

The chain combines TRBV30 with TRBJ1-2, with 12 bases fitting TRBD1. V shed 8 bases and J 8 bases; nucleotides not matched to a gene: 9. Looked up from germline, CDR1 is GTSNPN and CDR2 is SVGIG (reference sequence). CDR3 length: 13 amino acids. CDR3 protein: CAVWGTGGRGYTF. The DNA of the CDR3 is TGTGCCGTCTGGGGGACAGGGGGCCGGGGCTACACCTTC.

V and J are TRBV25-1 and TRBJ1-4, with a tentative D call TRBD1 (5 bases). Germline V gene data show CDR1 as MGHDK and CDR2 as SYGVNS. This CDR3 has 15 residues. V was clipped by 4 bases and J by 0 bases, with 9 bases between them. DNA for the CDR3: TGTGCCAGCAGTGGCTGGGGGACAACTAATGAAAAACTGTTTTTT. This sequence encodes CASSGWGTTNEKLFF.

The CDR3 loop reads CSASSTYEQYF. The CDR3 DNA reads TGCAGTGCTTCGTCAACCTACGAGCAGTACTTC. The chain carries TRBV20-1 and TRBJ2-7; D not resolved. CDR1 and CDR2 from the germline V gene are DFQATT and SNEGSKA (reference sequence). The V end was cut by 5 bases, the J end by 2 bases, with 7 bases between. CDR3 length: 11 residues.

The CDR3 sequence is CASSLGQAQQETQYF. CDR3 DNA sequence: TGTGCCAGCAGCTTAGGTCAGGCCCAGCAAGAGACCCAGTACTTC. The rearrangement uses TRBV11-2 and TRBJ2-5; D uncertain. V shed 1 base and J shed 2 bases, with 11 bases lying between them. The CDR3 has 15 residues. Germline loops: CDR1 SGHAT, CDR2 FQNNGV. Combining the CDR3 with reference TRBV11-2 and TRBJ2-5 gives the whole variable domain EAGVAQSPRYKIIEKRQSVAFWCNPISGHATLYWYQQILGQGPKLLIQFQNNGVVDDSQLPKDRFSAERLKGVDSTLKIQPAKLEDSAVYLCASSLGQAQQETQYFGPGTRLLVL.

CDR3 residues: CASRTSTDTQYF. The CDR3 DNA sequence: TGTGCCAGCAGGACTAGCACAGATACGCAGTATTTT. The V and J genes are TRBV2 and TRBJ2-3; D remains ambiguous. Trimming removed 6 bases at V and 0 bases at J, with 4 bases between. This CDR3 is 12 amino acids long. Germline values: CDR1 SNHLY, CDR2 FYNNEI.

This clone has only one observation. The chain combines TRBV11-2 with TRBJ1-6; 8 bases align to TRBD1. Germline CDR1 reads SGHAT; CDR2 reads FQNNGV. The CDR3 is 13 residues long. The CDR3 DNA reads as TGTGCAAGCGCGGGACAGGTCAATTCACCCCTCCACTTT. This encodes CASAGQVNSPLHF.

This clone appeared a few times. The chain has TRBV30 and TRBJ2-7, with TRBD1 matching over 8 bases. With V trimmed by 2 bases and J by 3 bases, 9 bases remained unmatched. Per germline, CDR1 GTSNPN and CDR2 SVGIG (reference sequence). The CDR3 is 15 amino acids. The CDR3 DNA reads TGTGCCTGGAGTTTCGGCGGACAGGGTAACTACGAGCAGTACTTC. It specifies CAWSFGGQGNYEQYF.

The chain carries TRBV29-1 and TRBJ2-1, with TRBD1 matching over 9 bases. Germline CDR1 reads SQVTM; CDR2 reads ANQGSEA. The CDR3 is 13 residues long. V gave up 4 bases and J gave up 7 bases; unmatched junction bases: 5. The CDR3 protein is CSVGRDRDNEQFF. The CDR3 nucleotides read TGCAGCGTTGGCCGGGACAGGGATAATGAGCAGTTCTTC.

The CDR3 DNA is TGCAGCGTTTCCAGGGGCCCCGCCTACGAGCAGTACTTC. It encodes CSVSRGPAYEQYF. The rearrangement links TRBV29-1 to TRBJ2-7, with D possibly matching TRBD1 (6 bases). CDR1 SQVTM and CDR2 ANQGSEA come from the germline V gene. The CDR3 extends over 13 amino acids. V was clipped by 5 bases and J by 2 bases, with 13 bases between them.

The CDR3 reads CAISGDPGTQYF. As DNA, the CDR3 is TGTGCCATCAGTGGGGACCCCGGGACCCAGTACTTC. V gene TRBV10-3 combines with J gene TRBJ2-5; D may correspond to TRBD1 or TRBD2 (5 bases each). The germline CDR1 and CDR2 sequences are ENHRY and SYGVKD. V shed 4 bases and J shed 7 bases, with 10 bases lying between them. This CDR3 contains 12 residues.

The rearrangement joins TRBV2 to TRBJ1-2; 7 bases map to TRBD1. With V trimmed by 4 bases and J by 4 bases, 3 bases remained unmatched. CDR3 size: 13 residues. Germline CDR1 is SNHLY and CDR2 is FYNNEI. The CDR3 bases are TGTGCCAGCAGTGCCGGGACAGTCTATGGCTACACCTTC. Protein sequence: CASSAGTVYGYTF.

The chain links TRBV27 to TRBJ2-7, with TRBD2 matching over 7 bases. This CDR3 contains 15 residues. Germline V gives CDR1 MNHEY, CDR2 SMNVEV (reference sequence). V shed 6 bases, J shed 3 bases, and the junction held 11 bases outside the gene matches. The CDR3 sequence: CASRFSGADYYEQYF. Here the CDR3 DNA reads TGTGCCAGCAGATTCAGCGGGGCGGACTACTACGAGCAGTACTTC.